The 26 T cell receptor beta chains given below trace back to one sample, sequenced in a study of cytomegalovirus exposure and HLA in healthy donors (dated by TCRdb to the late 2010s). The library relied on the immunoSEQ multiplex PCR assay. A mixture of 60 forward primers for TCR Vbeta segments and 13 reverse primers for TCR Jbeta segments was used in the multiplex PCR. TCRdb mirrors the immuneACCESS table, restricted to in-frame sequences. Some clones are absent from its copies; in checked studies, under half trace to an unresolved V gene, and the reason for the others is unknown. The sample table shows 83,000 or so clones, and more than 75% are seen once. Under 15% of the sample belongs to the ten largest clones. Specimen: PBMCs. Every receptor here comes from a woman between 40 and 55 years old in good health and CMV-seropositive.

The chain recombines TRBV11-1 with TRBJ2-1, with 11 bases identical to TRBD2. Trimming removed 4 bases from V and 10 bases from J; junction bases left unmatched: 9. The CDR3 runs 15 residues. In germline, CDR1 is SGHAT, CDR2 FQDESV (reference sequence). CDR3 protein: CASSSELAGAPEQFF. CDR3 coding DNA: TGTGCCAGCAGCTCTGAACTAGCGGGAGCCCCCGAGCAGTTCTTC.

CDR3 residues: CASSYSGGSSYNEQFF. CDR3 in DNA: TGTGCCAGCAGTTACTCGGGGGGGAGCTCCTACAATGAGCAGTTCTTC. The J gene is TRBJ2-1, the V gene TRBV6-5, with 7 bases aligning to TRBD2. The CDR3 sequence is 16 residues long. The V gene's germline CDR1 is MNHEY and CDR2 SVGAGI. Trimming cost V 0 bases and J 0 bases; bases outside gene matches: 2.

Concerning this clone itself: The same CDR3 can be traced to other DNA sequences in this sample. V gene TRBV29-1 combines with J gene TRBJ2-7; D is undetermined. Germline V gives CDR1 SQVTM, CDR2 ANQGSEA. The V gene lost 1 base and the J gene lost 2 bases, with 6 bases spanning the gap. The CDR3 covers 12 residues. CDR3 DNA: TGCAGCGTTGAAGGTGGAGCCTACGAGCAGTACTTC. Its translation: CSVEGGAYEQYF.

The chain has TRBV25-1 and TRBJ1-5, with 7 bases matching TRBD1. CDR3 length equals 14 residues. From germline, CDR1 is MGHDK and CDR2 SYGVNS. The ends lost 5 bases at V and 7 bases at J; junction bases unmatched: 8. The CDR3 protein is CASSNPGDSQPQHF. DNA for the CDR3: TGTGCCAGCAGTAACCCGGGGGACAGCCAGCCCCAGCATTTT.

The chain carries TRBV7-2 and TRBJ1-1; 7 bases align to TRBD1. The V segment lost 1 base and the J segment 0 bases; nucleotides outside the gene matches: 8. The germline gives CDR1 SGHTA, CDR2 FQGNSA. The CDR3 contains 17 residues. CDR3 region: CASSLEPPDRVNTEAFF. For the CDR3, the DNA is TGTGCCAGCAGCTTAGAACCCCCTGACAGGGTGAACACTGAAGCTTTCTTT.

V is TRBV18 and J is TRBJ1-1, with D unresolved. V dropped 5 bases and J dropped 8 bases, with 9 bases sitting between them. CDR3 length equals 11 residues. Germline CDR1 is KGHSH and CDR2 is LQKENI. The CDR3 here is CASSMEGEAFF. The CDR3 nucleotides are TGTGCCAGCTCAATGGAGGGAGAAGCTTTCTTT.

V gene TRBV9 combines with J gene TRBJ2-7, with TRBD1 as a possible D gene (7 bases). Germline V gene lookup returns CDR1 SGDLS and CDR2 YYNGEE. V shed 0 bases and J shed 3 bases, with 22 bases lying between them. The CDR3 totals 18 residues. In DNA, the CDR3 is TGTGCCAGCAGCGTAGGATTAGGGGGCCCGGGGAGGTACTACGAGCAGTACTTC. It translates to CASSVGLGGPGRYYEQYF.

This clone was seen a handful of times. The chain carries TRBV6-1 and TRBJ1-2, with D unclear. V was trimmed by 8 bases and J by 7 bases, leaving 20 bases between them. This CDR3 is 14 amino acids long. Germline V gene data show CDR1 as MNHNS and CDR2 as SASEGT. The CDR3, as DNA: TGTGCCAGCGGCGTCGGTGCGACTCTGGGTGGCTACACCTTC. It specifies CASGVGATLGGYTF.

This chain connects TRBV2 to TRBJ2-4, with TRBD2 as a possible D gene (5 bases). CDR3 length: 14 residues. V lost 7 bases and J lost 0, with 10 bases in between. Germline V gene data show CDR1 as SNHLY and CDR2 as FYNNEI. CDR3 amino acids: CASKGGGAKNIQYF. The CDR3 nucleotides are TGTGCCAGCAAGGGCGGAGGAGCCAAAAACATTCAGTACTTC.

This clone was seen only once. The chain combines TRBV7-9 with TRBJ1-2; tentative D call: TRBD1 (5 bases). Germline V gives CDR1 SEHNR, CDR2 FQNEAQ (reference sequence). The CDR3 has 16 residues. V lost 4 bases and J lost 1, with 16 bases in between. CDR3 amino acids: CASSSGGADNNYGYTF. Written as DNA, the CDR3 is TGTGCCAGCAGCTCCGGCGGGGCCGATAATAACTATGGCTACACCTTC.

The rearrangement joins TRBV7-9 to TRBJ2-7, with a tentative D call TRBD2 (5 bases). V lost 1 base, J lost 4 bases, and 20 bases lay in between. The CDR3 sequence is 17 residues long. CDR1 is SEHNR and CDR2 is FQNEAQ in the germline V gene (reference sequence). The CDR3 reads CASSLGWSGDYVYEQYF. CDR3 DNA: TGTGCCAGCAGCTTAGGGTGGTCCGGGGATTACGTTTACGAGCAGTACTTC.

V is TRBV19 and J is TRBJ1-2; D uncertain. This CDR3 is built from 12 residues. Trimming left V 4 bases short and J 5 bases short, with 8 bases between. Germline V gene sequence: CDR1 LNHDA, CDR2 SQIVND (reference sequence). CDR3 coding DNA: TGTGCCAGTAGTAACCGAGGGTATGGCTACACCTTC. Translation gives CASSNRGYGYTF. Drawing the rest from reference TRBV19 and TRBJ1-2, the complete variable domain is DGGITQSPKYLFRKEGQNVTLSCEQNLNHDAMYWYRQDPGQGLRLIYYSQIVNDFQKGDIAEGYSVSREKKESFPLTVTSAQKNPTAFYLCASSNRGYGYTFGSGTRLTVV.

The chain has TRBV9 and TRBJ2-1; tentative D call: TRBD1 (5 bases). In germline, CDR1 is SGDLS, CDR2 YYNGEE. The CDR3 has 15 residues. Trimming pared 2 bases from V and 9 bases from J, leaving 18 bases between. The chain's CDR3 is CASSVDTYSTGEQFF. The CDR3 nucleotides read TGTGCCAGCAGCGTGGACACGTATTCTACGGGTGAGCAGTTCTTC.

The gene calls are TRBV6-5 and TRBJ2-3; D is possibly TRBD1 (5 bases). The CDR3 extends over 13 amino acids. The germline V gene has CDR1 MNHEY and CDR2 SVGAGI. Trimming took off 6 bases at V and 4 bases at J, with 11 bases between the two ends. In nucleotides, the CDR3 is TGTGCCAGCAGCTTAAGGGGCCCAGATACGCAGTATTTT. Protein product: CASSLRGPDTQYF.

The rearrangement links TRBV20-1 to TRBJ1-2, with D possibly matching TRBD1 (6 bases). Per the germline V gene, CDR1 is DFQATT and CDR2 is SNEGSKA (reference sequence). The V gene lost 8 bases and the J gene lost 6 bases, with 13 bases spanning the gap. The CDR3 extends over 11 amino acids. The CDR3 loop is CSTDRRNGYTF. CDR3 bases: TGCAGTACCGACAGGAGGAATGGCTACACCTTC.

The chain carries TRBV7-6 and TRBJ1-2; 8 bases fit TRBD1. V lost 5 bases to trimming and J lost 2 bases; unmatched junction nucleotides: 7. The germline V gene encodes CDR1 SGHVS and CDR2 FNYEAQ. There are 15 residues in the CDR3. CDR3 nucleotide sequence: TGTGCCAGCAGCCCCTGGGGACAGGAAAACTATGGCTACACCTTC. Its translation: CASSPWGQENYGYTF.

J is TRBJ2-7 and V is TRBV7-3, with 7 bases fitting TRBD2. The CDR3 consists of 15 residues. V was pared by 5 bases and J by 5 bases, with 12 bases of the junction left unmatched. Germline V gene lookup returns CDR1 SGHTA and CDR2 FQGTGA. In DNA form, the CDR3 reads TGTGCCAGCAGCCCCGGGGGAGGGAGAACCCACGAGCAGTACTTC. Its protein product is CASSPGGGRTHEQYF.

This clone was seen a single time. The CDR3 region has the DNA TGTGCCTGGAGCCCGCCATGGACAGACCATGAAAAACTGTTTTTT. Protein product: CAWSPPWTDHEKLFF. The J gene is TRBJ1-4, the V gene TRBV30; D possibly corresponds to TRBD1 (6 bases). The CDR3 has 15 amino acids. Deletions cut 3 bases from V and 6 bases from J, with 17 bases between. Looked up from germline, CDR1 is GTSNPN and CDR2 is SVGIG (reference sequence). Filled out from reference TRBV30 and TRBJ1-4, the complete variable domain reads SQTIHQWPATLVQPVGSPLSLECTVEGTSNPNLYWYRQAAGRGLQLLFYSVGIGQISSEVPQNLSASRPQDRQFILSSKKLLLSDSGFYLCAWSPPWTDHEKLFFGSGTQLSVL.

The CDR3 reads CASSYPSAGHYGYTF. Written as DNA, the CDR3 is TGTGCCAGCAGTTACCCCTCCGCAGGCCACTATGGCTACACCTTC. The J gene is TRBJ1-2, the V gene TRBV6-5; no definite D call. Germline lookup yields CDR1 MNHEY and CDR2 SVGAGI. The CDR3 covers 15 residues. V gave up 2 bases and J gave up 3 bases, with 13 bases separating them.

A few counts support this clone. The chain has TRBV29-1 and TRBJ1-1, with 11 bases lining up with TRBD1. CDR3 length equals 13 residues. Germline lookup yields CDR1 SQVTM and CDR2 ANQGSEA. Trimming removed 6 bases from V and 1 base from J; junction bases left unmatched: 1. The CDR3 loop reads CSVGTGGNTEAFF. CDR3 coding DNA: TGCAGCGTCGGGACAGGGGGGAACACTGAAGCTTTCTTT.

The gene calls are TRBV27 and TRBJ2-5; D is undetermined. The J call could be wrong; TRBJ2-7 is a better fit for the DNA end. CDR3 length: 13 amino acids. In germline, CDR1 is MNHEY, CDR2 SMNVEV (reference sequence). For the CDR3, the DNA is TGTGCCAGCAGTTTATCCCAGGTATCCGAGCAGTACTTC. Its protein is CASSLSQVSEQYF.

The chain employs TRBV4-3 and TRBJ2-5; TRBD2 aligns across 10 bases. Gene TRBJ2-7 matches the end of the DNA better, so the J call may be wrong. The CDR3 length is 17 residues. Looked up from germline, CDR1 is LGHNA and CDR2 is YSLEER. CDR3 in DNA: TGCGCCAGCAGCCAAGATATTGCGGGACTAGCGAAAAACGAGCAGTACTTC. It is translated as CASSQDIAGLAKNEQYF.

V gene TRBV19 combines with J gene TRBJ2-7, with 8 bases lining up with TRBD1. CDR1 and CDR2 from the germline V gene are LNHDA and SQIVND (reference sequence). The V gene end was trimmed by 6 bases and the J gene end by 5 bases; junction bases not matched to a gene: 12. The CDR3 extends over 15 amino acids. DNA of the CDR3: TGTGCCAGTAGAAACCATGGACAGGGTTCCGACGAGCAGTACTTC. Translation gives CASRNHGQGSDEQYF.

The CDR3 here is CASSADPGEGGNTIYF. CDR3 DNA sequence: TGTGCCAGCAGCGCAGACCCAGGGGAGGGAGGAAACACCATATATTTT. This sequence joins TRBV9 and TRBJ1-3, with a weak D call TRBD1 (6 bases). V was trimmed by 3 bases and J by 4 bases, leaving 17 bases between them. In germline, CDR1 is SGDLS, CDR2 YYNGEE. This CDR3 comprises 16 residues.

The chain carries TRBV18 and TRBJ1-6; tentative D call: TRBD1 (6 bases). There are 14 residues in the CDR3. The V and J ends lost 4 bases and 6 bases respectively, with 10 bases between them. Germline V gene lookup returns CDR1 KGHSH and CDR2 LQKENI. The CDR3 region has the DNA TGTGCCAGCTCACTAATGGACAGTAATTCACCCCTCCACTTT. This encodes CASSLMDSNSPLHF.

The chain carries TRBV28 and TRBJ1-4; D perhaps matches TRBD1 (6 bases). The CDR3 is made up of 16 amino acids. Germline V CDR1 and CDR2: MDHEN, SYDVKM. Trimming removed 5 bases at V and 7 bases at J, with 20 bases between. Written as DNA, the CDR3 is TGTGCCAGCAGTCTATCAAGTACAGGGAAGACTGAAAAACTGTTTTTT. Its translation is CASSLSSTGKTEKLFF.